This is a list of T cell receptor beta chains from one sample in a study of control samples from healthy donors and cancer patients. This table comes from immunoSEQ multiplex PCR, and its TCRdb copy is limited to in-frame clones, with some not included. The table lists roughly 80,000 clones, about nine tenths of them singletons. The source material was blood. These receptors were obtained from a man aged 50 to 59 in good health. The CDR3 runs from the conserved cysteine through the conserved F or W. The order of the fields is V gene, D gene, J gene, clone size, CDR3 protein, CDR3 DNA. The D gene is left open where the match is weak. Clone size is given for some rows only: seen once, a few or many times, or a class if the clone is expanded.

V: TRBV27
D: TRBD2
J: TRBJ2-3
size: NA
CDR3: CASGLAVRDTQYF
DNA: TGTGCCAGCGGACTAGCAGTCAGAGATACGCAGTATTTT

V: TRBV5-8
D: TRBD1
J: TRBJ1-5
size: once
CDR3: CASSLGQASNQPQHF
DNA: TGTGCCAGCAGCCTAGGACAGGCCAGCAATCAGCCCCAGCATTTT

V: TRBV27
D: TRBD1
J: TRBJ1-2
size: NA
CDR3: CASSSIPGQGASGYTF
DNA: TGTGCCAGCAGTTCTATTCCGGGACAGGGGGCTTCTGGCTACACCTTC

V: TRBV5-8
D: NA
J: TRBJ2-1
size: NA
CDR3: CASSPGTNSYNEQFF
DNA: TGTGCCAGCAGCCCCGGGACAAACTCCTACAATGAGCAGTTCTTC

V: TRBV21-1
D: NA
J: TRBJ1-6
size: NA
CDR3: CASSKERAF
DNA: TGTGCCAGCAGCAAAGAACGGGCCTTT

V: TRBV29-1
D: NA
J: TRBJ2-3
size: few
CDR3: CSGRTSTDTQYF
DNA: TGCAGCGGGCGTACTAGCACAGATACGCAGTATTTT

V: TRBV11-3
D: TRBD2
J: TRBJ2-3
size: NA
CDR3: CASSPSGGAGTDTQYF
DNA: TGTGCCAGCAGCCCTAGCGGGGGGGCCGGCACAGATACGCAGTATTTT

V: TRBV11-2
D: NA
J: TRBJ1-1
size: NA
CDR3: CASSFPSRENTEAFF
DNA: TGTGCCAGCAGCTTCCCTAGTCGAGAGAACACTGAAGCTTTCTTT

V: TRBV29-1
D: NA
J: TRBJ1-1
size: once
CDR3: CSVEPRGGGTEAFF
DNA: TGCAGCGTTGAGCCTAGGGGAGGAGGTACTGAAGCTTTCTTT

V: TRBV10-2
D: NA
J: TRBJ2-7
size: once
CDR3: CASRGDMSGQYF
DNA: TGCGCCAGCAGAGGGGACATGAGCGGGCAGTACTTC

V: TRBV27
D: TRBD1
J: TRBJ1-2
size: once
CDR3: CASTETGGRSYTF
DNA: TGTGCCAGCACCGAGACAGGGGGCCGAAGCTACACCTTC

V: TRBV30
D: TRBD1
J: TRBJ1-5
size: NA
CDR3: CAWRAGTDNQPQHF
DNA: TGTGCCTGGAGGGCGGGGACAGACAATCAGCCCCAGCATTTT

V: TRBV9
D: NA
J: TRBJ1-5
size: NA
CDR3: CASGSGDQPQHF
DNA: TGTGCCAGCGGATCGGGGGATCAGCCCCAGCATTTT

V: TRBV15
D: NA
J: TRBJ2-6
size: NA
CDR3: CATSRGERRGANVLTF
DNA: TGTGCCACCAGCAGAGGGGAAAGGAGAGGGGCCAACGTCCTGACTTTC

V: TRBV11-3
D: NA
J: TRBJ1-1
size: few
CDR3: CASSLGGVRNTEAFF
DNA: TGTGCCAGCAGCTTAGGAGGGGTGAGAAACACTGAAGCTTTCTTT

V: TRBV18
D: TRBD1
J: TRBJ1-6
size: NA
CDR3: CASSHSGGAVRNSPLHF
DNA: TGTGCCAGCTCACACTCAGGGGGCGCGGTAAGGAATTCACCCCTCCACTTT